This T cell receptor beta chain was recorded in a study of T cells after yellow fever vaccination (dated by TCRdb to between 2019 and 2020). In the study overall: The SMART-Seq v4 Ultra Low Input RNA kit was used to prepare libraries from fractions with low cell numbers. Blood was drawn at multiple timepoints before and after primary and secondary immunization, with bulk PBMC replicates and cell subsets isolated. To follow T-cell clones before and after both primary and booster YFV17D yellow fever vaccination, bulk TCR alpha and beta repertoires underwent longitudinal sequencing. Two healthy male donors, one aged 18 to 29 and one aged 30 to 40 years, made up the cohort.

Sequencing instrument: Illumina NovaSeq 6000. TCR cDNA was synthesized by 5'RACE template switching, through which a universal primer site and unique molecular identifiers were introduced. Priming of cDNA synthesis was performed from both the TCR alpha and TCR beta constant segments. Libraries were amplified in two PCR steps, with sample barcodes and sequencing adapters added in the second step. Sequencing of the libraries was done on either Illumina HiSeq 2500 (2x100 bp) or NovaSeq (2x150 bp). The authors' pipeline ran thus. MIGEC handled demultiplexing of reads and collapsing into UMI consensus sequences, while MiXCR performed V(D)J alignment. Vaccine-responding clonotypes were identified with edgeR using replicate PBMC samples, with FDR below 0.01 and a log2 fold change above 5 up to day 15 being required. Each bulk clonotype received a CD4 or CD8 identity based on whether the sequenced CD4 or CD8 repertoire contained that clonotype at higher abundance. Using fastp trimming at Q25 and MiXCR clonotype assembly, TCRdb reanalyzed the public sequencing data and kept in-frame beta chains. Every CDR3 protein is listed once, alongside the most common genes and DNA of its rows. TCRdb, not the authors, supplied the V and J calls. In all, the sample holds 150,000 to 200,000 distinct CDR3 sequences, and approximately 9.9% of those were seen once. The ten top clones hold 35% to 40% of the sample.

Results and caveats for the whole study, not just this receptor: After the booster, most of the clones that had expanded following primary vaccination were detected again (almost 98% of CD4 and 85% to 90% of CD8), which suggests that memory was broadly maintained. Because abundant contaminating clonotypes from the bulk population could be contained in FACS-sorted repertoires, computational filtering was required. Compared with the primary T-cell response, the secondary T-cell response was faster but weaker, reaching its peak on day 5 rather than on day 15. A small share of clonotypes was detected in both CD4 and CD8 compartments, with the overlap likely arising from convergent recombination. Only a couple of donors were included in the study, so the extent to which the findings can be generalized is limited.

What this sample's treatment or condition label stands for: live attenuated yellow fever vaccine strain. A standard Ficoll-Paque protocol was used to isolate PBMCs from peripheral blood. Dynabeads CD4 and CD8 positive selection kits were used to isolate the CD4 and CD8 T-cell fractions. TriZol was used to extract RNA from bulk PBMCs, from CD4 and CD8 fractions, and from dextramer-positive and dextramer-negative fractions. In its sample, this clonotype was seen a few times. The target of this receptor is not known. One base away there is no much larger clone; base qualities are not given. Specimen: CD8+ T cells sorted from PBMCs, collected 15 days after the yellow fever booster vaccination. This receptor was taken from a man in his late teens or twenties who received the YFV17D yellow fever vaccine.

The CDR3 amino acid sequence is: CASGPPEGGFPHNEQFF. In nucleotides, the sequence is TGTGCTAGTGGTCCACCCGAAGGGGGCTTCCCCCACAATGAGCAGTTCTTC. The receptor chain draws on TRBV12-5 and TRBJ2-1; 7 central nucleotides agree with TRBD1. The CDR3 runs 17 amino acids, cysteine and phenylalanine included. The entry retains the CDR3 DNA only, 51 bases that are in frame from base 1. V is pruned by 5 bases and J by 5 bases, leaving 15 bases of the junction without a gene match. CDR1 LGHNT and CDR2 FRNRAP are derived from the germline V gene.